Listed below are T cell receptor beta chains from one sample, sequenced in a study of T-cell reconstitution after alpha-beta-depleted transplantation in children. Each CDR3 protein is one row after TCRdb ran MiXCR on the PCR reads. The repertoire holds 450,000 to 600,000 distinct CDR3 sequences, with 13% as singletons. The sequencing used PBMCs, mostly from graft donor cells, collected 360 days after TCRalphabeta/CD19-depleted stem cell transplant. All receptors derive from a male patient between 10 and 17 years old who had a stem cell transplant for acute myeloid leukemia, so the T cells may come from the graft donor. CDR3s include the opening cysteine and the closing phenylalanine or tryptophan. D genes are given only for firm matches. A clone size is listed for some rows: how often the clone was seen (once, few, many), or a class if it is expanded.

j_call v_call clone_size d_call cdr3_aa cdr3_nt
TRBJ2-1 TRBV5-8 NA TRBD2 CASSLGRLAGGGDEQFF TGTGCCAGCAGCTTGGGACGACTAGCGGGAGGGGGGGATGAGCAGTTCTTC
TRBJ2-1 TRBV29-1 many NA CSANSRTENEQFF TGCAGCGCCAATAGCAGGACAGAAAATGAGCAGTTCTTC
TRBJ2-5 TRBV29-1 many NA CSAERGERETQYF TGCAGCGCCGAAAGGGGGGAGAGAGAGACCCAGTACTTC
TRBJ2-6 TRBV6-5 NA NA CASSYLGRSGANVLTF TGTGCCAGCAGTTACCTGGGGCGTTCTGGGGCCAACGTCCTGACTTTC
TRBJ2-7 TRBV29-1 few NA CSVAVGGEQYF TGCAGCGTTGCCGTGGGGGGCGAGCAGTACTTC
TRBJ2-1 TRBV5-1 many TRBD2 CASSLGLAGGADEQFF TGCGCCAGCAGCTTGGGACTAGCGGGAGGGGCGGATGAGCAGTTCTTC
TRBJ2-7 TRBV29-1 many NA CSVLNDSYEQYF TGCAGCGTACTCAACGATAGCTACGAGCAGTACTTC
TRBJ2-6 TRBV20-1 few NA CSAKRPGANVLTF TGCAGTGCTAAGCGGCCTGGGGCCAACGTCCTGACTTTC
TRBJ2-7 TRBV20-1 NA NA CSAFYRAGEQYF TGCAGTGCTTTTTACAGGGCGGGGGAGCAGTACTTC
TRBJ2-2 TRBV27 few NA CASSLLGDNPGELFF TGTGCCAGCAGTTTACTCGGGGATAACCCCGGGGAGCTGTTTTTT
TRBJ2-3 TRBV14 few NA CASSHSHTQYF TGTGCCAGCAGCCACAGCCATACGCAGTATTTT
TRBJ2-1 TRBV6-2/TRBV6-3 NA NA CASSYPRSSYNEQFF TGTGCCAGCAGTTACCCTCGTAGCTCCTACAATGAGCAGTTCTTC
TRBJ2-5 TRBV12-3/TRBV12-4 many TRBD2 CASTGLAEAETQYF TGTGCCAGCACGGGACTAGCGGAGGCAGAGACCCAGTACTTC
TRBJ2-7 TRBV7-2 few TRBD2 CASSLGGGRAPYEQYF TGTGCCAGCAGCTTAGGAGGCGGGAGGGCCCCCTACGAGCAGTACTTC